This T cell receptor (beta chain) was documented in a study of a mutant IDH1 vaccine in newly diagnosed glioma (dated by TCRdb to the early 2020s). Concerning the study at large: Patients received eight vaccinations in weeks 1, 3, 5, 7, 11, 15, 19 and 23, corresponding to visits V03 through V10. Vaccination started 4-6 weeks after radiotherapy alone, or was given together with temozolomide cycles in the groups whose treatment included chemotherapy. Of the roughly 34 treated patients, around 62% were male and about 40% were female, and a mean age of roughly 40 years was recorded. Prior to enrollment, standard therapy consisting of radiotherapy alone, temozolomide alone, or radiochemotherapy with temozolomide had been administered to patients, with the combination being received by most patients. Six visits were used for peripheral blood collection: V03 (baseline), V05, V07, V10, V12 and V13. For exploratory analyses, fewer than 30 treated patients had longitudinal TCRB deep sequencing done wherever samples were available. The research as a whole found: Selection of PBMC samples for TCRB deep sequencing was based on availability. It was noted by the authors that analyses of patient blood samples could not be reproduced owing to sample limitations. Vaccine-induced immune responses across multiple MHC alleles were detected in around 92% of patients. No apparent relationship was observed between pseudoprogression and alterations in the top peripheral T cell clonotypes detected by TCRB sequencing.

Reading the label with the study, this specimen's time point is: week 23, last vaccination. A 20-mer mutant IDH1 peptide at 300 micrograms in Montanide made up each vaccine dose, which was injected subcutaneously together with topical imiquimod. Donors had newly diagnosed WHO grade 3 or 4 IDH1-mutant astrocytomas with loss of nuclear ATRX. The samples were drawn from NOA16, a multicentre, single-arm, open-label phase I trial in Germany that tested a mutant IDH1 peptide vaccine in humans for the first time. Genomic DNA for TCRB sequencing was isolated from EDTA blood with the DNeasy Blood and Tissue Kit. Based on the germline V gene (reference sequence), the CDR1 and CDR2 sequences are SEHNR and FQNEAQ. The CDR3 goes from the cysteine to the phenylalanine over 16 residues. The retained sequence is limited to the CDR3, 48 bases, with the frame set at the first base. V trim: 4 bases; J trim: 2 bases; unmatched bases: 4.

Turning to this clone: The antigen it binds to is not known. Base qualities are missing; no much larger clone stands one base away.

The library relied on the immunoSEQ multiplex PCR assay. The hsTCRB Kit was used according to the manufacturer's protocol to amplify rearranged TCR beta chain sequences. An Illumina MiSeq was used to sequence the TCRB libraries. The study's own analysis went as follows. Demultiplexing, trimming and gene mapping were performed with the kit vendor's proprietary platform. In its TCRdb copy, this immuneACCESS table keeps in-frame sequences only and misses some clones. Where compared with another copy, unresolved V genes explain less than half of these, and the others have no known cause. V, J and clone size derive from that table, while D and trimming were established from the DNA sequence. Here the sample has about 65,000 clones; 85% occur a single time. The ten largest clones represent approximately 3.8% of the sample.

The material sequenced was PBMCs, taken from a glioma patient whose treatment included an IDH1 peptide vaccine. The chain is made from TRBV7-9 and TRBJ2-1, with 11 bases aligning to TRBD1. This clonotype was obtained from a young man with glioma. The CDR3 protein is CASSSGTGGTYNEQFF. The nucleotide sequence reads TGTGCCAGCAGCTCAGGGACAGGGGGTACCTACAATGAGCAGTTCTTC.